One sample yielded the 9 T cell receptor beta chains listed below, sequenced in a study of T cells in Graves' hyperthyroidism and ophthalmopathy. Amplified TCR beta CDR3 regions derived from RNA transcripts. The primer set for the first-round RT-PCR of the TCR CDR3 was HTBI. TCRdb fed the multiplex PCR reads into MiXCR, producing one record per CDR3 protein. The sample lists 300,000 to 350,000 distinct CDR3 sequences, over 15% occurring once. The sample consisted of blood. The source of these receptors is a woman aged 45-65 years with Graves' hyperthyroidism.

This clonotype showed up many times. This chain connects TRBV18 to TRBJ1-5, with D perhaps matching TRBD1 (5 bases). The CDR3 consists of 15 residues. Trimming stripped 3 bases from V and 5 bases from J, with 14 bases between. Germline V gene lookup returns CDR1 KGHSH and CDR2 LQKENI. The CDR3 loop is CASSPVGTGDQPQHF. The CDR3 DNA is TGTGCCAGCTCACCGGTGGGGACGGGAGATCAGCCCCAGCATTTT.

The V and J genes are TRBV20-1 and TRBJ2-2; TRBD2 matches at 10 bases. Per the germline V gene, CDR1 is DFQATT and CDR2 is SNEGSKA (reference sequence). Losses at the gene ends were 3 bases for V and 6 bases for J; bases not matched to a gene: 7. The CDR3 contains 15 residues. The CDR3 nucleotides read TGCAGTGCTAGTCGTCCCAGCGGGAGGGCCGGGGAGCTGTTTTTT. Its translation is CSASRPSGRAGELFF.

This clonotype was seen ten or more times. V and J are TRBV12-3 or TRBV12-4 and TRBJ2-7; D not certain. The CDR3 totals 13 residues. Trimming shortened V by 3 bases and J by 5 bases, and 11 bases separated the two germline ends. The DNA of the CDR3 is TGTGCCAGCAGTTTTGGGGTAATCCACGAGCAGTACGTC. Translated, it gives CASSFGVIHEQYV.

The chain is built from TRBV6-1 and TRBJ1-5; TRBD1 aligns across 8 bases. Germline loops: CDR1 MNHNS, CDR2 SASEGT. CDR3 length: 15 amino acids. V was pared by 6 bases and J by 4 bases, with 8 bases of the junction left unmatched. In DNA form, the CDR3 reads TGTGCCAGCAGAATGACAGGGGACGGAAATCAGCCCCAGCATTTT. Translating it yields CASRMTGDGNQPQHF.

This clonotype was counted many times. The V and J genes are TRBV7-8 and TRBJ2-7; 11 bases fit TRBD2. V was clipped by 1 base and J by 7 bases; unmatched bases: 6. The germline gives CDR1 SGHVS, CDR2 FQNEAQ. This CDR3 spans 15 amino acids. CDR3 sequence (DNA): TGTGCCAGCAGCTTAGTACTAGCGGGAGCGGGGGAGCAGTACTTC. It is translated as CASSLVLAGAGEQYF.

This chain joins TRBV10-3 and TRBJ2-5, with 12 bases aligning to TRBD2. V lost 4 bases, J lost 6 bases, and 18 bases stayed unmatched. The CDR3 consists of 19 residues. The germline V gene has CDR1 ENHRY and CDR2 SYGVKD. The CDR3 reads CAISGSSSGGAISQKTQYF. As DNA, the CDR3 is TGTGCCATCAGTGGTTCGTCTAGCGGGGGGGCAATCTCTCAAAAGACCCAGTACTTC.

This clonotype came up a few times. V is TRBV18 and J is TRBJ2-2; possibly TRBD1 for D (6 bases). The ends were cut back, 5 bases at V and 0 bases at J, with 13 bases in the middle. Per the germline V gene, CDR1 is KGHSH and CDR2 is LQKENI. This CDR3 has 16 amino acids. The CDR3 here is CASSNGDTTNTGELFF. DNA of the CDR3: TGTGCCAGCTCAAACGGGGACACCACGAACACCGGGGAGCTGTTTTTT.

This clonotype appeared many times. The CDR3 region is CASSTNRGDYGYTF. Here the CDR3 DNA reads TGTGCCAGCAGTACCAACAGGGGGGACTATGGCTACACCTTC. The chain combines TRBV6-1 with TRBJ1-2; 8 bases line up with TRBD1. From germline, CDR1 is MNHNS and CDR2 SASEGT. The CDR3 spans 14 residues. Unmatched junction bases numbered 5, after V lost 5 bases and J lost 3 bases.

This clonotype was recorded a few times. This chain connects TRBV28 to TRBJ2-7, with TRBD2 as a possible D gene (7 bases). This CDR3 is 15 amino acids long. V shed 7 bases and J shed 1 base, with 17 bases lying between them. The V gene's germline CDR1 is MDHEN and CDR2 SYDVKM. CDR3 DNA: TGTGCCAGCACCCTAGGGGGGGGGAATTCCTACGAGCAGTACTTC. It codes for CASTLGGGNSYEQYF.